One T cell receptor beta chain is described in this entry. Its antigen is currently unknown. Germline V gene sequence: CDR1 SNHLY, CDR2 FYNNEI. The CDR3 sequence is 13 residues long. V was pared by 4 bases and J by 6 bases, with 3 bases of the junction left unmatched. The data were obtained in a study of T cell responses to AZD1222 COVID-19 vaccine. Study findings and constraints: Spike-spanning, vaccine-associated CD4 TCRs were dominant at 160-218 and 743-854. Just a handful of people given AZD1222 tested seropositive at baseline. Reports indicate that nearly half of spike-specific TCRs are directed at unmutated variant regions.

TCRdb's copy holds only in-frame clones and misses some; the assay was immunoSEQ multiplex PCR. There are 100,000 to 150,000 clones in the sample; roughly 90% occur only once, and approximately 1.1% lies in the top ten. Researchers grouped second doses given at about 4 or about 12 weeks into one pool. The chain is built from TRBV2 and TRBJ1-2; TRBD1 matches at 9 bases. Sequencing was performed on peripheral blood, taken 28 days after the second AZD1222 dose. This receptor was obtained from an adult who received the AZD1222 COVID-19 vaccine. CDR3 coding DNA: TGTGCCAGCAGTGGGACAGGGGTTGATGGCTACACCTTC. It encodes CASSGTGVDGYTF.